Listed below are T cell receptor beta chains from one sample, sequenced in a study of shared clonotypes between healthy human individuals. Only in-frame clones appear in the TCRdb table, and some are missing; sequencing was by immunoSEQ multiplex PCR. The sample contains about 2.1 million clones, just over 90% of which appear only once. Sequenced input: naive CD8+ T cells from PBMCs. The source of these receptors is a man aged 18 to 35 in good health. Some clones in this sample may be carry-over from other donors' samples. The CDR3 runs from the conserved cysteine through the conserved F or W. D genes are given only for firm matches. Size values are once, few and many counts, or a class for expanded clones, and some rows have none.

size: once; V: TRBV5-6; J: TRBJ2-2; D: TRBD1; DNA: TGTGCCAGCAGCTTGGCCAGCTGGACAGGCAACACCGGGGAGCTGTTTTTT; CDR3: CASSLASWTGNTGELFF
size: NA; V: TRBV12-1; J: TRBJ2-7; D: NA; DNA: TGTGCCAGCAGCCTCCCTCGTCGGGACACCTACGAGCAGTACTTC; CDR3: CASSLPRRDTYEQYF
size: NA; V: TRBV7-2; J: TRBJ2-1; D: TRBD2; DNA: TGTGCCAGCAGCTTAGGATTTCGCGGGAGCTCCTACAATGAGCAGTTCTTC; CDR3: CASSLGFRGSSYNEQFF
size: NA; V: TRBV5-1; J: TRBJ2-5; D: TRBD2; DNA: TGCGCCAGCAGCTTGGCGGGACTAGCGGGATCCATATCAGAGACCCAGTACTTC; CDR3: CASSLAGLAGSISETQYF
size: NA; V: TRBV11-2; J: TRBJ2-7; D: TRBD2; DNA: TGTGCCAGCAGCTTAGGGTCTAGCGGGAGTTACGAGCAGTACTTC; CDR3: CASSLGSSGSYEQYF
size: once; V: TRBV30; J: TRBJ2-7; D: TRBD1; DNA: TGTGCCTGGAGTGTACAATGGCAGGGGGCCTACGAGCAGTACTTC; CDR3: CAWSVQWQGAYEQYF
size: NA; V: TRBV11-2; J: TRBJ2-5; D: TRBD1; DNA: TGTGCCAGCAGCTGGGACAGCGAAGAGACCCAGTACTTC; CDR3: CASSWDSEETQYF
size: NA; V: TRBV7-9; J: TRBJ2-1; D: NA; DNA: TGTGCCAGCAGCTTCCCCGCTCTACAATGGGAGCAGTTCTTC; CDR3: CASSFPALQWEQFF
size: NA; V: TRBV28; J: TRBJ1-5; D: NA; DNA: TGTGCCAGCAGTTTCCCTACCGCGGAGCTTCGGTATAGCAATCAGCCCCAGCATTTT; CDR3: CASSFPTAELRYSNQPQHF
size: NA; V: TRBV7-3; J: TRBJ2-7; D: NA; DNA: TGTGCCAGCAGCGTTACTAGCACGGGTTCCTACGAGCAGTACTTC; CDR3: CASSVTSTGSYEQYF
size: NA; V: TRBV7-8; J: TRBJ1-1; D: NA; DNA: TGTGCCAGCAGCTTAGTTATGGGCTACGTTATGAACACTGAAGCTTTCTTT; CDR3: CASSLVMGYVMNTEAFF